Sequencing of this T cell receptor beta chain was carried out in a study of blood T cell repertoires in COVID-19. The overall study: Collection of acute and convalescent COVID-19 samples took place in the United States, Italy and Spain. PBMCs, B-cell-depleted T cells, or T cells provided the cDNA or gDNA that made up the material.

Authors' analysis steps: For nucleated cells, counts were estimated from reference gene primer amplification. TCRdb's copy holds only in-frame clones and misses some; the assay was immunoSEQ multiplex PCR. V and J calls and clone size come straight from that table; D and trimming were deduced from the DNA. The sample has about 220,000 clones; roughly 85% are singletons. This CDR3 has 16 residues. The V gene end was trimmed by 3 bases and the J gene end by 6 bases; junction bases not matched to a gene: 15. Germline loops: CDR1 SGHRS, CDR2 YFSETQ. The specimen sequenced was peripheral blood. The clonotype was recovered from an elderly woman with acute or convalescent COVID-19. The rearrangement links TRBV5-1 to TRBJ2-7, with 7 bases that match TRBD2. The CDR3 reads CASSWGVAGPEGEQYF. In DNA, the CDR3 is TGCGCCAGCAGCTGGGGGGTAGCGGGCCCGGAGGGCGAGCAGTACTTC.